This TCR beta chain was profiled in a study of blood T cell repertoires in COVID-19. Study-wide context: The samples span acute and convalescent COVID-19 from the United States, Italy and Spain. Nucleic acid was either cDNA or gDNA, and it came from T cells, B-cell-depleted T cells, or PBMCs.

V was shortened by 2 bases and J by 0 bases, with 8 bases between the two germline ends. CDR1 SGHRS and CDR2 YFSETQ come from the germline V gene. This CDR3 is 15 amino acids long. How the authors handled the data: Reference gene primer amplification in the assay estimated nucleated cell counts. The assay was immunoSEQ multiplex PCR, and TCRdb's table has in-frame clones only and misses some. The D gene and trimming were derived from the DNA, and the V and J assignments and clone size from that table. Among some 450,000 clones listed, 88% were seen once. The sample comprised peripheral blood. The TCR originated in a woman between 45 and 65 years old with COVID-19, enrolled during active disease. V gene TRBV5-1 combines with J gene TRBJ1-4; D perhaps matches TRBD1 (5 bases). CDR3: CASSLQDPTNEKLFF. The CDR3, as DNA: TGCGCCAGCAGCTTACAGGACCCAACTAATGAAAAACTGTTTTTT.